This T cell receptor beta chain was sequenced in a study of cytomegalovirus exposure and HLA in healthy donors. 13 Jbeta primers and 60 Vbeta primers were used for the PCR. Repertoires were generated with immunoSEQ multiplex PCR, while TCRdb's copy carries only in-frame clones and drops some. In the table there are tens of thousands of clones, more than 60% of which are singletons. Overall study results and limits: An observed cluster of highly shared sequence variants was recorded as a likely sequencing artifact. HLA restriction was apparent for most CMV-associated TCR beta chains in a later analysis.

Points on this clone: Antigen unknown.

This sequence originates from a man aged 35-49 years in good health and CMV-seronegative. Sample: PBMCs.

CDR3 sequence: CAISVPGATQYF. In DNA form, the CDR3 reads TGTGCCATCAGTGTGCCGGGAGCCACGCAGTATTTT. This rearrangement joins TRBV10-3 to TRBJ2-3; tentatively, D is TRBD2 (6 bases). Germline V gene sequence: CDR1 ENHRY, CDR2 SYGVKD. V lost 4 bases, J lost 9 bases, and 11 bases lay in between. The length of the CDR3 is 12 residues.